The next 24 T cell receptor beta chains were all read from a single sample in a study of blood T cell repertoires in COVID-19. Assay used: immunoSEQ multiplex PCR; TCRdb lists only in-frame clones, some missing. This table holds about 310,000 clones, 70% to 90% found once. Input material: PBMCs or T cells enriched from blood (not recorded which). The receptors were gathered from a man aged 25 to 40 who had recovered from COVID-19.

The chain has TRBV7-9 and TRBJ2-3; TRBD1 might be the D (5 bases). Germline V gives CDR1 SEHNR, CDR2 FQNEAQ (reference sequence). Trimming removed 2 bases at V and 4 bases at J, with 13 bases between. The CDR3 spans 15 residues. CDR3 sequence reads: CASSLSSGISDTQYF. The CDR3 coding sequence is TGTGCCAGCAGCTTATCTTCAGGGATATCAGATACGCAGTATTTT.

The chain is built from TRBV4-3 and TRBJ1-2; D gene ambiguous. CDR1 and CDR2 (germline): LGHNA, YSLEER. The CDR3 runs 16 residues. Trimming cost V 1 base and J 2 bases, with 14 bases left between them. The CDR3 loop reads CASSQGIAAVNYGYTF. The CDR3 coding sequence is TGCGCCAGCAGCCAAGGAATTGCGGCAGTCAACTATGGCTACACCTTC.

V gene TRBV4-2 combines with J gene TRBJ2-1; 12 nucleotides match TRBD2. J lost 10 bases, V lost 2 bases, and 12 bases had no gene match. CDR3 length: 17 amino acids. CDR1 and CDR2 (germline): LGHNA, YNFKEQ. The CDR3 sequence: CASSQPPLAGGPREQFF. In DNA form, the CDR3 reads TGTGCCAGCAGCCAACCCCCGCTAGCGGGGGGGCCCCGGGAGCAGTTCTTC.

There are a few counts of this clone. This rearrangement joins TRBV9 to TRBJ1-3; D unresolved. Trimming pared 0 bases from V and 0 bases from J, leaving 4 bases between. The germline V gene encodes CDR1 SGDLS and CDR2 YYNGEE. The CDR3 is made up of 14 amino acids. As DNA, the CDR3 is TGTGCCAGCAGCGTAGGACACTCTGGAAACACCATATATTTT. The encoded protein is CASSVGHSGNTIYF. The whole variable domain, filled in from reference TRBV9 and TRBJ1-3, reads DSGVTQTPKHLITATGQRVTLRCSPRSGDLSVYWYQQSLDQGLQFLIQYYNGEERAKGNILERFSAQQFPDLHSELNLSSLELGDSALYFCASSVGHSGNTIYFGEGSWLTVV.

The chain joins TRBV19 to TRBJ1-1, with 11 positions matching TRBD1. J lost 4 bases, V lost 5 bases, and 18 bases had no gene match. This CDR3 has 19 amino acids. The germline V gene encodes CDR1 LNHDA and CDR2 SQIVND (reference sequence). CDR3 bases: TGTGCCAGTAGTGCTGGGACAGGGGGAAGTAGGATTGTAAGCACTGAAGCTTTCTTT. It yields the protein CASSAGTGGSRIVSTEAFF.

This chain links TRBV5-1 with TRBJ2-1; D unclear. The V gene's germline CDR1 is SGHRS and CDR2 YFSETQ. Trimming took 4 bases from V and 10 from J, leaving 12 bases between them. CDR3 length: 12 amino acids. This CDR3 is CASSRPRQEQFF. DNA for the CDR3: TGCGCCAGCAGCCGGCCGCGGCAAGAGCAGTTCTTC. The full variable domain, completed using reference TRBV5-1 and TRBJ2-1, is KAGVTQTPRYLIKTRGQQVTLSCSPISGHRSVSWYQQTPGQGLQFLFEYFSETQRNKGNFPGRFSGRQFSNSRSEMNVSTLELGDSALYLCASSRPRQEQFFGPGTRLTVL.

The genes are TRBV18 and TRBJ1-1; 7 bases fit TRBD1. Germline V gene lookup returns CDR1 KGHSH and CDR2 LQKENI. The CDR3 runs to 14 residues. V was clipped by 6 bases and J by 3 bases; unmatched bases: 7. Here the CDR3 DNA reads TGTGCCAGCTCCGTGAACAGGGGAGACACTGAAGCTTTCTTT. Translating gives CASSVNRGDTEAFF. The whole variable domain, filled in from reference TRBV18 and TRBJ1-1, reads NAGVMQNPRHLVRRRGQEARLRCSPMKGHSHVYWYRQLPEEGLKFMVYLQKENIIDESGMPKERFSAEFPKEGPSILRIQQVVRGDSAAYFCASSVNRGDTEAFFGQGTRLTVV.

The chain is built from TRBV9 and TRBJ1-2; possible D gene TRBD1, 5 bases. The CDR3 covers 12 residues. Trimming removed 4 bases from V and 8 bases from J, with 12 bases in between. CDR1 SGDLS and CDR2 YYNGEE come from the germline V gene. The CDR3 DNA follows: TGTGCCAGCAGCCAACAGGACGGGGGCTACACCTTC. Translation gives CASSQQDGGYTF.

The chain uses TRBV27 and TRBJ1-2; 8 nucleotides match TRBD1. J gave up 2 bases and V 7 bases, and 12 bases lay outside the gene matches. This CDR3 has 16 residues. Germline loops: CDR1 MNHEY, CDR2 SMNVEV (reference sequence). CDR3 amino acids: CASTARTGIGNYGYTF. CDR3 sequence (DNA): TGTGCCAGCACAGCCAGGACAGGGATCGGGAACTATGGCTACACCTTC.

The V and J genes are TRBV4-2 and TRBJ2-7; D possibly corresponds to TRBD2 (6 bases). Trimming pared 0 bases from V and 3 bases from J, leaving 9 bases between. The CDR3 covers 14 residues. Looked up from germline, CDR1 is LGHNA and CDR2 is YNFKEQ. The CDR3 bases are TGTGCCAGCAGCCAAGAGTCGGGGGTCTACGAGCAGTACTTC. Translating gives CASSQESGVYEQYF.

CDR3 residues: CSVEGRVTDTQYF. For the CDR3, the DNA is TGCAGCGTTGAGGGCAGGGTGACAGATACGCAGTATTTT. The V and J genes are TRBV29-1 and TRBJ2-3, with D possibly TRBD1 on 5 matching bases. The CDR3 loop spans 13 amino acids. V was cut by 3 bases and J by 3 bases, with 10 bases left in between. Germline loops: CDR1 SQVTM, CDR2 ANQGSEA.

The chain combines TRBV19 with TRBJ1-5; tentative D call: TRBD1 (6 bases). The germline V gene has CDR1 LNHDA and CDR2 SQIVND (reference sequence). This CDR3 spans 17 amino acids. Trimming took off 5 bases at V and 2 bases at J, with 19 bases between the two ends. CDR3 sequence reads: CASSPPGVFFGNQPQHF. CDR3 nucleotides: TGTGCCAGTAGTCCGCCAGGGGTGTTTTTCGGCAATCAGCCCCAGCATTTT.

This chain uses TRBV5-6 with TRBJ1-1; D unresolved. The germline V gene has CDR1 SGHDT and CDR2 YYEEEE. V was clipped by 5 bases and J by 7 bases, with 18 bases between them. The CDR3 contains 14 residues. This chain's CDR3 is CASRIFDRPGEAFF. CDR3 in DNA: TGTGCCAGCAGGATCTTCGACCGGCCGGGTGAAGCTTTCTTT.

V usage is TRBV7-9 and J usage is TRBJ2-3, with 10 bases identical to TRBD1. The germline V gene has CDR1 SEHNR and CDR2 FQNEAQ (reference sequence). The CDR3 runs to 14 residues. J was trimmed by 0 bases and V by 10 bases; bases with no gene match: 4. The CDR3 sequence: CATKTGGSTDTQYF. CDR3 nucleotides: TGTGCCACCAAGACAGGGGGCAGCACAGATACGCAGTATTTT.

This chain uses TRBV5-1 with TRBJ1-2, with a possible D match to TRBD1 (6 bases). This CDR3 region has 13 residues. V lost 3 bases to trimming and J lost 8 bases, with 14 bases between them. Germline values: CDR1 SGHRS, CDR2 YFSETQ. Here the CDR3 reads CASSSGVMGGYTF. For the CDR3, the DNA is TGCGCCAGCAGCTCAGGGGTTATGGGAGGCTACACCTTC.

The V and J genes are TRBV19 and TRBJ2-1, with TRBD2 matching over 7 bases. Germline-derived CDR1 and CDR2 are LNHDA and SQIVND (reference sequence). The CDR3 has 15 amino acids. The V segment lost 3 bases and the J segment 5 bases; nucleotides outside the gene matches: 7. The CDR3 bases are TGTGCCAGTAGTATTTCTCGGGGGGTCGACAATGAGCAGTTCTTC. Translation: CASSISRGVDNEQFF.

The chain links TRBV3-1 (or the pseudogene TRBV3-2) to TRBJ1-1, with D possibly being TRBD1 (6 bases). From germline, CDR1 is LGHDT and CDR2 YNNKEL (reference sequence). Trimming took off 6 bases at V and 1 base at J, with 12 bases between the two ends. CDR3 length: 14 amino acids. CDR3 sequence: CASSPGHQNTEAFF. Written as DNA, the CDR3 is TGTGCCAGCAGTCCGGGACATCAGAACACTGAAGCTTTCTTT.

CDR3 bases: TGTGCCAGCAGCAAAAATTTCTCGGACAGGAGGTTTAGCAACGTCCTGACTTTC. This sequence encodes CASSKNFSDRRFSNVLTF. This chain joins TRBV21-1 and TRBJ2-6; the table calls TRBD1, which could not be checked here. TRBV21-1 is reported as a pseudogene. The CDR3 spans 18 residues.

The V call is TRBV5-4, the J call TRBJ1-2, with D perhaps TRBD1 (6 bases). Germline V lookup: CDR1 SGHNT, CDR2 YYREEE (reference sequence). Trimming took off 4 bases at V and 0 bases at J, with 13 bases between the two ends. CDR3 length equals 15 residues. CDR3 nucleotides: TGTGCCAGCAGCGGGGGCGGCGAAACTAACTATGGCTACACCTTC. Its translation is CASSGGGETNYGYTF.

The chain couples TRBV7-2 to TRBJ1-2, with D unresolved. Trimming left V 6 bases short and J 2 bases short, with 4 bases between. CDR1 is SGHTA and CDR2 is FQGNSA in the germline V gene. The CDR3 covers 11 residues. The CDR3 sequence is CASRSNYGYTF. For the CDR3, the DNA is TGTGCCAGCAGGTCAAACTATGGCTACACCTTC.

This chain joins TRBV3-1 (or the pseudogene TRBV3-2) and TRBJ2-5, with no clear D. V dropped 3 bases and J dropped 0 bases, with 11 bases sitting between them. Germline CDR1 reads LGHDT; CDR2 reads YNNKEL (reference sequence). CDR3 size: 15 residues. In DNA form, the CDR3 reads TGTGCCAGCAGCCACCCGTCGAGGAACCAAGAGACCCAGTACTTC. Its protein product is CASSHPSRNQETQYF.

V usage is TRBV19 and J usage is TRBJ2-7, with D perhaps TRBD1 (5 bases). The CDR3 extends over 16 amino acids. From germline, CDR1 is LNHDA and CDR2 SQIVND (reference sequence). The V end lost 5 bases, the J end lost 5 bases, and 22 bases lay between the germline ends. CDR3: CASSAWGRRRSDEQYF. The CDR3 nucleotides are TGTGCCAGTAGTGCCTGGGGCCGCAGACGGAGCGACGAGCAGTACTTC.

CDR3 protein: CAISDFGVSNQPQHF. The DNA for the CDR3 is TGTGCCATCAGTGACTTCGGGGTGAGCAATCAGCCCCAGCATTTT. This chain uses TRBV10-3 with TRBJ1-5; D remains unclear. Germline-derived CDR1 and CDR2 are ENHRY and SYGVKD. The CDR3 is 15 residues long. V lost 3 bases, J lost 1 base, and 10 bases lay in between.

This chain links TRBV7-8 with TRBJ1-1; 12 nucleotides match TRBD1. Germline lookup yields CDR1 SGHVS and CDR2 FQNEAQ. The CDR3 sequence is 18 residues long. J gave up 1 base and V 6 bases, and 12 bases lay outside the gene matches. CDR3 nucleotides: TGTGCCAGCAGTCTAGGGACAGGGGGCGTTGATTGGAACACTGAAGCTTTCTTT. This gives the protein CASSLGTGGVDWNTEAFF.